This T cell receptor beta chain appears in the sequencing data of a study of cytomegalovirus exposure and HLA in healthy donors. In regard to this clone: Its antigen remains unknown.

Study findings and constraints: Productive rates of about 87% or about 30% were seen for most TCR beta V segments in an earlier analysis. Researchers reported in a later analysis that common viral pathogens appeared linked to several top clusters. In a later analysis, HLA-associated beta chains showed higher expansion and lower generation probabilities than comparable chains.

Germline V gene lookup returns CDR1 MNHNS and CDR2 SASEGT. Trimming took 6 bases from V and 3 from J, leaving 12 bases between them. This CDR3 region has 13 residues. With 60 Vbeta and 13 Jbeta primers, the PCR was carried out. TCRdb's table, derived via immunoSEQ multiplex PCR, lists solely in-frame clones and lacks some. Of approximately 100,000 clones in the sample, 70% are singletons; the top ten hold around 9.9%. The sample consisted of PBMCs. The chain is built from TRBV6-1 and TRBJ2-7, with a tentative D call TRBD1 (6 bases). This receptor was taken from a man aged 35 to 55 in good health and CMV-seropositive. This CDR3 is CASSLRTVYEQYV. The CDR3 DNA follows: TGTGCCAGCAGCCTCCGGACAGTCTACGAGCAGTACGTC.